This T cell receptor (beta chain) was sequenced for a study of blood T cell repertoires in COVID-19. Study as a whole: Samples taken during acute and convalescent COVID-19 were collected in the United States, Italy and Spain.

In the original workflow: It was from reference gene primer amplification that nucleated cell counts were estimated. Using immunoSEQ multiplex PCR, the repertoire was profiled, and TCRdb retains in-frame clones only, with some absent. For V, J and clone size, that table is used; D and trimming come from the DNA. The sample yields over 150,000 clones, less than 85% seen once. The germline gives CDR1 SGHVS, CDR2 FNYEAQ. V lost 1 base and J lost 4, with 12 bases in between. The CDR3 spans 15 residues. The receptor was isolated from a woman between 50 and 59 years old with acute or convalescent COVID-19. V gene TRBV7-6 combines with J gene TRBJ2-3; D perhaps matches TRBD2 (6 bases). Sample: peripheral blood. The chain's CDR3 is CASSLERTGADTQYF. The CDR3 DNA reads TGTGCCAGCAGCTTAGAAAGAACGGGAGCAGATACGCAGTATTTT.